The present entry profiles one TCR beta chain with its context. V was clipped by 6 bases and J by 5 bases, with 13 bases between them. CDR1 is MNHNY, CDR2 SVGAGI, per germline (reference sequence). The length of the CDR3 is 13 residues. This sample was taken from a study of OX40 agonist ivuxolimab in advanced cancers. Profiled with immunoSEQ multiplex PCR; TCRdb holds only in-frame clones, not every one. The sample records fewer than 55,000 clones, around 89% being singletons. This chain links TRBV6-6 with TRBJ1-1, with a tentative D call TRBD1 (6 bases). Sequencing was performed on CD4+ or CD8+ T cells sorted from blood, taken in a trial of the OX40 agonist ivuxolimab. The sequence was collected from an adult with an advanced solid tumor such as melanoma, head and neck, liver or kidney cancer. CDR3 sequence (DNA): TGTGCCAGCAGGGGTACAGGGTGGACTGAAGCTTTCTTT. This sequence encodes CASRGTGWTEAFF.